This TCR beta chain was captured by sequencing in a study of T cell responses to AZD1222 COVID-19 vaccine. The study, taken as a whole, reports: Clonal diversity was possibly underestimated, and white British individuals and females predominated among donors. Spike-spanning, vaccine-associated CD4 TCRs were dominant at 160-218 and 743-854. Spike-specific TCR breadth and depth went up after people got two AZD1222 doses. Seropositive at baseline were only 5 to 7 AZD1222 recipients.

About this clone: Its antigen is not identified.

Germline values: CDR1 SGHRS, CDR2 YFSETQ. The CDR3 has 14 residues. V dropped 4 bases and J dropped 4; count of bases not matched to a gene: 5. Clones were sequenced by immunoSEQ multiplex PCR, and TCRdb holds only the in-frame ones, with some missing. The profile shows 150,000 to 200,000 clones, roughly nine tenths of them singletons. The genes are TRBV5-1 and TRBJ1-5, with 7 bases fitting TRBD1. The TCR sequence derives from an adult in good health. Sequencing was performed on peripheral blood, taken on day 0 of AZD1222 vaccination. In nucleotides, the CDR3 is TGCGCCAGCAGCATCGACAGGGAAAATCAGCCCCAGCATTTT. Its translation is CASSIDRENQPQHF. The variable domain in full, with the rest retrieved from reference TRBV5-1 and TRBJ1-5, is KAGVTQTPRYLIKTRGQQVTLSCSPISGHRSVSWYQQTPGQGLQFLFEYFSETQRNKGNFPGRFSGRQFSNSRSEMNVSTLELGDSALYLCASSIDRENQPQHFGDGTRLSIL.